The entry that follows covers one TCR beta chain sequence. Its antigen is not known. This entry belongs to a study of cytomegalovirus exposure and HLA in healthy donors. The study, taken as a whole, reports: Presence/absence results assume similar sequencing depth per donor, which may not hold. A later analysis found most CMV-associated TCR beta chains apparently HLA-restricted. The classifier was said to identify cytomegalovirus status with high specificity and sensitivity.

Trimming took 3 bases from V and 2 from J, leaving 9 bases between them. Germline-derived CDR1 and CDR2 are ENHRY and SYGVKD. The CDR3 loop spans 14 amino acids. The PCR made use of 60 Vbeta and 13 Jbeta primers. Libraries were prepared by immunoSEQ multiplex PCR; TCRdb keeps only in-frame clonotypes and omits some of them. The repertoire table contains over 40,000 clones. The donors comprised healthy bone marrow donors. The receptor was isolated from a man aged 30 to 39 in good health and CMV-seronegative. Specimen: PBMCs. The chain links TRBV10-3 to TRBJ2-3; tentative D call: TRBD2 (5 bases). Here the CDR3 DNA reads TGTGCCATCAGTGAAGCGGAACACACAGATACGCAGTATTTT. Protein: CAISEAEHTDTQYF.